One sample yielded the 13 T cell receptor beta chains listed below, sequenced in a study of siplizumab effects on memory and regulatory T cells. The method was immunoSEQ multiplex PCR; TCRdb's version includes in-frame clones alone and lacks a portion of them. The table has approximately 84,000 clones, 95% seen once; the top ten hold approximately 17%. The sample was CD8+ T cells sorted from blood. These receptors originate from a human donor in good health.

The chain employs TRBV27 and TRBJ1-5; no clear D. Germline-derived CDR1 and CDR2 are MNHEY and SMNVEV (reference sequence). CDR3 length: 13 residues. The germline V and J ends were trimmed by 5 bases and 4 bases, with 9 bases remaining between them. Here the CDR3 DNA reads TGTGCCAGCAGTCCGACACGGAATCAGCCCCAGCATTTT. It encodes CASSPTRNQPQHF.

This chain uses TRBV7-9 with TRBJ2-2; weak D call: TRBD1 (5 bases). This CDR3 contains 18 residues. The V end was cut by 3 bases, the J end by 5 bases, with 22 bases between. Germline V lookup: CDR1 SEHNR, CDR2 FQNEAQ (reference sequence). Here the CDR3 reads CASSFSGPPRVTTGELFF. CDR3 bases: TGTGCCAGCAGCTTTTCTGGTCCCCCCAGGGTGACTACCGGGGAGCTGTTTTTT.

The V gene is TRBV7-6, the J gene TRBJ2-5; D might be TRBD1 (7 bases). The CDR3 extends over 17 amino acids. Germline V CDR1 and CDR2: SGHVS, FNYEAQ. The V end lost 4 bases, the J end lost 2 bases, and 20 bases lay between the germline ends. The CDR3 reads CASSSLGARGEQETQYF. CDR3 DNA: TGTGCCAGCAGCTCTCTAGGGGCCAGGGGGGAGCAAGAGACCCAGTACTTC.

The rearrangement links TRBV28 to TRBJ1-2; D unresolved. This CDR3 spans 14 amino acids. Trimming cost V 7 bases and J 3 bases, with 15 bases left between them. CDR1 is MDHEN, CDR2 SYDVKM, per germline. DNA for the CDR3: TGTGCCAGCAAAGTCGGGCCGTACGACTATGGCTACACCTTC. Encoded protein: CASKVGPYDYGYTF.

The chain is built from TRBV9 and TRBJ1-3, with D perhaps matching TRBD1 (6 bases). CDR1 is SGDLS, CDR2 YYNGEE, per germline. Trimming left V 2 bases short and J 4 bases short, with 13 bases between. The length of the CDR3 is 15 residues. CDR3: CASSVDQGLGNTIYF. Written as DNA, the CDR3 is TGTGCCAGCAGCGTCGACCAGGGGCTCGGAAACACCATATATTTT.

The V and J genes are TRBV27 and TRBJ1-5, with a possible D match to TRBD1 (5 bases). V was cut by 5 bases and J by 4 bases, with 18 bases left in between. Looked up from germline, CDR1 is MNHEY and CDR2 is SMNVEV (reference sequence). The CDR3 loop spans 16 amino acids. CDR3 loop: CASSPSGGDLNQPQHF. The DNA of the CDR3 is TGTGCCAGCAGTCCTTCTGGGGGGGATTTAAATCAGCCCCAGCATTTT.

This clone was recorded once. V is TRBV6-6 and J is TRBJ1-5; TRBD1 might be the D (6 bases). In germline, CDR1 is MNHNY, CDR2 SVGAGI (reference sequence). The CDR3 loop spans 15 amino acids. The V gene lost 6 bases and the J gene lost 0 bases, with 12 bases spanning the gap. CDR3 in amino acids: CASSRGRNSNQPQHF. In DNA form, the CDR3 reads TGTGCCAGCAGCCGGGGGCGGAATAGCAATCAGCCCCAGCATTTT.

The CDR3 region is CASSKVKAGPQETQYF. The CDR3 nucleotides are TGTGCCAGCAGCAAAGTTAAGGCAGGGCCACAAGAGACCCAGTACTTC. The chain combines TRBV21-1 with TRBJ2-5; TRBD1, the table's D call, lacks a check against the DNA. TRBV21-1 is a pseudogene locus. There are 16 residues in the CDR3.

The rearrangement joins TRBV28 to TRBJ1-2, with D unclear. The CDR3 has 13 residues. V was clipped by 7 bases and J by 2 bases, with 11 bases between them. CDR1 is MDHEN, CDR2 SYDVKM, per germline. The CDR3 reads CASNLTPNYGYTF. In DNA, the CDR3 is TGTGCCAGCAACCTTACACCAAACTATGGCTACACCTTC.

The V and J genes are TRBV7-9 and TRBJ2-1; D is possibly TRBD2 (6 bases). The V end was cut by 1 base, the J end by 0 bases, with 10 bases between. CDR1 and CDR2 (germline): SEHNR, FQNEAQ (reference sequence). This CDR3 spans 16 amino acids. The CDR3 coding sequence is TGTGCCAGCAGCTTAGAGATCGGGAGCTCCTACAATGAGCAGTTCTTC. The encoded protein is CASSLEIGSSYNEQFF.

This chain joins TRBV6-7 and TRBJ2-3, with TRBD2 matching 8 bases. TRBV6-7 is labeled an ORF, and its function is uncertain. V lost 6 bases, J lost 0 bases, and 11 bases stayed unmatched. This CDR3 contains 17 residues. CDR3 amino acids: CASRVAGTRESTDTQYF. DNA of the CDR3: TGTGCCAGCAGAGTAGCGGGGACGAGAGAAAGCACAGATACGCAGTATTTT.

The chain links TRBV9 to TRBJ1-1; D is possibly TRBD1 (6 bases). V lost 4 bases, J lost 1 base, and 14 bases lay in between. Germline CDR1 SGDLS, CDR2 YYNGEE. The CDR3 contains 15 residues. The CDR3 reads CASSLGGTANTEAFF. CDR3 coding DNA: TGTGCCAGCAGCCTAGGGGGGACGGCGAACACTGAAGCTTTCTTT.

The chain recombines TRBV6-5 with TRBJ1-1; maybe TRBD1 (6 bases). The CDR3 sequence is 13 residues long. With 6 bases removed from V and 5 bases from J, the gap between germline ends came to 13 bases. Germline V gene lookup returns CDR1 MNHEY and CDR2 SVGAGI. CDR3 nucleotides: TGTGCCAGCAGGGCTTACAGGGAGACTGAAGCTTTCTTT. It translates to CASRAYRETEAFF.